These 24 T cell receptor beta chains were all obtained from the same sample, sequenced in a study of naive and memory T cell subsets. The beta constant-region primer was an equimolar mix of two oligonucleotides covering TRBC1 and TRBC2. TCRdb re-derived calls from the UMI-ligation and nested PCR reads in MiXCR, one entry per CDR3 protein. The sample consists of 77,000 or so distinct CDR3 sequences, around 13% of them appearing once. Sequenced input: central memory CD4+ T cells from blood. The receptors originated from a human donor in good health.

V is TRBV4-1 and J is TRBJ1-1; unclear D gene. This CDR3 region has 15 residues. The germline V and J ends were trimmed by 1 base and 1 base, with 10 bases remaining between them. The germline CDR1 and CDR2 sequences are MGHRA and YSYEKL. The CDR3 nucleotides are TGCGCCAGCAGCCAAGTGGATCCTAAGAACACTGAAGCTTTCTTT. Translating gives CASSQVDPKNTEAFF.

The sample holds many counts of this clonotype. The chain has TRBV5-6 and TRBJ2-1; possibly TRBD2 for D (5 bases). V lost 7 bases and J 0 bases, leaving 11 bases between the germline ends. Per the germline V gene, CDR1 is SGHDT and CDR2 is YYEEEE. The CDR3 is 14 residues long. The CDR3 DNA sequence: TGTGCCAGCGTGCGGGTTAGCTCCTACAATGAGCAGTTCTTC. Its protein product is CASVRVSSYNEQFF.

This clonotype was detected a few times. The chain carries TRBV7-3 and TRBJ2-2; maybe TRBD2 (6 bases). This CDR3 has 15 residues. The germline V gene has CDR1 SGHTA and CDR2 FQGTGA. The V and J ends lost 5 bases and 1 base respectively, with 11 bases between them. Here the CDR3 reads CASSPGSGNTGELFF. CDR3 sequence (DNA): TGTGCCAGCAGCCCCGGTAGCGGGAACACCGGGGAGCTGTTTTTT. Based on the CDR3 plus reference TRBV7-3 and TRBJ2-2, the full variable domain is GAGVSQTPSNKVTEKGKYVELRCDPISGHTALYWYRQSLGQGPEFLIYFQGTGAADDSGLPNDRFFAVRPEGSVSTLKIQRTERGDSAVYLCASSPGSGNTGELFFGEGSRLTVL.

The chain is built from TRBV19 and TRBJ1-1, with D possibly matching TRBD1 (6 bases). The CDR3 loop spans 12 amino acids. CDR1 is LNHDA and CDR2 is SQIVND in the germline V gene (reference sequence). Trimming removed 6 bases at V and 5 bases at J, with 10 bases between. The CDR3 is CASSQDRTEAFF. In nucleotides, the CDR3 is TGTGCCAGTAGCCAGGACAGAACTGAAGCTTTCTTT.

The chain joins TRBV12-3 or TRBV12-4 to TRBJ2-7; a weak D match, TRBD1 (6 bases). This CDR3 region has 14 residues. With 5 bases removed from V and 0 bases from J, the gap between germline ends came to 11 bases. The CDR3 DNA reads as TGTGCCAGCAGTCCCAGGGGCCGCTCCTACGAGCAGTACTTC. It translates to CASSPRGRSYEQYF.

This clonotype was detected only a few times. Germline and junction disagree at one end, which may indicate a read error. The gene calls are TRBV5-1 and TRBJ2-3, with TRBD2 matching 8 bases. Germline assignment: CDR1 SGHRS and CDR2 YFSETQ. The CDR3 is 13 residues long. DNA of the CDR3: TGCGCCAGCAGCTTGAATTTCTTGACTAGCGATGAATTT. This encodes CASSLNFLTSDEF.

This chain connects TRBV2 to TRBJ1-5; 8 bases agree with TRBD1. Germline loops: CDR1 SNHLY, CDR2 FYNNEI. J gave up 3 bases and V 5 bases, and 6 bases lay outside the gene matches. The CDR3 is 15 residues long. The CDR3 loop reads CASSIDRGPNQPQHF. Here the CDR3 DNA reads TGTGCCAGCAGTATCGACAGGGGTCCCAATCAGCCCCAGCATTTT.

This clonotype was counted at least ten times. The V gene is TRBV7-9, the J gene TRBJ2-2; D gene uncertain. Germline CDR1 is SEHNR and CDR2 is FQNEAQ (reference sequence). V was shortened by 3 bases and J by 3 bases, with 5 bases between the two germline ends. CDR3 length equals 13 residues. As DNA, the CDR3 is TGTGCCAGCAGCTTTTGGTACACCGGGGAGCTGTTTTTT. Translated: CASSFWYTGELFF.

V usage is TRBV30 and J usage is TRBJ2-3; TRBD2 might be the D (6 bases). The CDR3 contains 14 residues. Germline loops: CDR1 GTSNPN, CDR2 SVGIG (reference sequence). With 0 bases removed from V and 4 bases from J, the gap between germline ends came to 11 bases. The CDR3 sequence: CAWSVGGAADTQYF. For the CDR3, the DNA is TGTGCCTGGAGTGTGGGGGGAGCGGCAGATACGCAGTATTTT.

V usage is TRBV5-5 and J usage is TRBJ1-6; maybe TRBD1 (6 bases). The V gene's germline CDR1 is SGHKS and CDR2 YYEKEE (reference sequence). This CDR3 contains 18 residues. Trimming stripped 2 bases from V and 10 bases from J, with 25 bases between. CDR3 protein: CASSLEVSRPGGNSPLHF. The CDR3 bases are TGTGCCAGCAGCTTAGAGGTCTCCCGCCCCGGGGGCAACTCACCCCTCCACTTT.

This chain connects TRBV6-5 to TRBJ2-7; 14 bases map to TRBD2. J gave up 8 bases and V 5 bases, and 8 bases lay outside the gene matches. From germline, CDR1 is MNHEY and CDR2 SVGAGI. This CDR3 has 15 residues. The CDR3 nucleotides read TGTGCCAGCAGTAGCCGGACTAGCGGGAGGATCAAGCAGTACTTC. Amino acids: CASSSRTSGRIKQYF.

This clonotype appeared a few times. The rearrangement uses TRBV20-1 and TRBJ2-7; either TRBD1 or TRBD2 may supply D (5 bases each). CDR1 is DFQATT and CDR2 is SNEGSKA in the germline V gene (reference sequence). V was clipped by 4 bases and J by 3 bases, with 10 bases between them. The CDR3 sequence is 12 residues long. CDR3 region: CSATGTLYEQYF. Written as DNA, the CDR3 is TGCAGTGCTACCGGGACCCTCTACGAGCAGTACTTC.

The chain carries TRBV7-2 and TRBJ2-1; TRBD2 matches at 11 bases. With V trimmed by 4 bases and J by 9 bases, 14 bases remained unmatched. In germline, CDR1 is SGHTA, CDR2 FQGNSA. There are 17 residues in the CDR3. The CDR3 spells CASSSRLAGRGSAEQFF. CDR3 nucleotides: TGTGCCAGCAGCTCACGACTAGCGGGGCGGGGCTCTGCTGAGCAGTTCTTC.

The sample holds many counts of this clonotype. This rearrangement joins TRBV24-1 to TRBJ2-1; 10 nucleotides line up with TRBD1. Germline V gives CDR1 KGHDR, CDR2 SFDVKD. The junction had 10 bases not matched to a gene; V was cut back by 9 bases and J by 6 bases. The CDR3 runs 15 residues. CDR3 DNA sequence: TGTGCCACCTCTGCCGGGACAGGGGTCCGCAATGAGCAGTTCTTC. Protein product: CATSAGTGVRNEQFF.

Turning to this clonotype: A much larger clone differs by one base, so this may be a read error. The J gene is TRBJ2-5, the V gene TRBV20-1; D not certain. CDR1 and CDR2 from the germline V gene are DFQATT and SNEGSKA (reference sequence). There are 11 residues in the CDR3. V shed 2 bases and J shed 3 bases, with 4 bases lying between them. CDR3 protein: CSARPEETQYF. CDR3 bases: TGCAGTGCTAGACCCGAAGAGACCCAGTACTTC.

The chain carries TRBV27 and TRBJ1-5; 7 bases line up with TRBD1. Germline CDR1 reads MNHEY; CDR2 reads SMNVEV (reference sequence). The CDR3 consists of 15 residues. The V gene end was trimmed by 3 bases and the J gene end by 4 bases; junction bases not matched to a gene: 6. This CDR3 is CASSFDGRGNQPQHF. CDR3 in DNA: TGTGCCAGCAGTTTTGACGGCAGGGGGAATCAGCCCCAGCATTTT.

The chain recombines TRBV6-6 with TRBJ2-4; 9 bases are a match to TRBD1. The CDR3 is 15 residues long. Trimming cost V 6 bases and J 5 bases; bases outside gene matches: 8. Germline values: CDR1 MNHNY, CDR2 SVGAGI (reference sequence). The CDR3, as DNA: TGTGCCAGCAGGCCCGAAACAGGGGGCCAAAACATTCAGTACTTC. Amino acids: CASRPETGGQNIQYF.

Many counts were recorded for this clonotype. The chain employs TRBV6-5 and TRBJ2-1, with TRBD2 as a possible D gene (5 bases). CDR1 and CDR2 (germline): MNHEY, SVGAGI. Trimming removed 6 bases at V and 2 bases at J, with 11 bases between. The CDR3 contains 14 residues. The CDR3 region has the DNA TGTGCCAGCAGGGATGGAGGACCCTACAATGAGCAGTTCTTC. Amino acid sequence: CASRDGGPYNEQFF.

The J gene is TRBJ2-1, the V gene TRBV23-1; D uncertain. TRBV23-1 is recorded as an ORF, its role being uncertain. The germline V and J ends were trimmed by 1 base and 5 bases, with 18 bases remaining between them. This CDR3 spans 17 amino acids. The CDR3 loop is CASSQFFPIFGDNEQFF. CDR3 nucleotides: TGCGCCAGCAGTCAATTCTTCCCAATCTTCGGAGACAATGAGCAGTTCTTC.

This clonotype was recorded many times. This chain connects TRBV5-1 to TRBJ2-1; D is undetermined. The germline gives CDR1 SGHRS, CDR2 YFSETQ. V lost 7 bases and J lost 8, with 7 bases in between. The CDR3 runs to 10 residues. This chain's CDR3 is CASGDYEQFF. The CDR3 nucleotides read TGCGCCAGCGGAGATTATGAGCAGTTCTTC.

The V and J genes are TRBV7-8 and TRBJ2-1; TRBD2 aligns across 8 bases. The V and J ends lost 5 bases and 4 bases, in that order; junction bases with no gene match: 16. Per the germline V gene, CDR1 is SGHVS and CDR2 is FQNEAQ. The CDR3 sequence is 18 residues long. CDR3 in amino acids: CASSPKGGSGRVYNEQFF. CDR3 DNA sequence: TGTGCCAGCAGCCCAAAAGGGGGGTCCGGGAGGGTGTACAATGAGCAGTTCTTC.

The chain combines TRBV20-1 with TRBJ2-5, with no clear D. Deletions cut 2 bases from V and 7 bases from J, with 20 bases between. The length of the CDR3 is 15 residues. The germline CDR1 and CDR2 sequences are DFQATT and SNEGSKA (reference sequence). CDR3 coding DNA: TGCAGTGCTAGATCGCGCTTATGGATCCGTGGGACCCAGTACTTC. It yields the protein CSARSRLWIRGTQYF.

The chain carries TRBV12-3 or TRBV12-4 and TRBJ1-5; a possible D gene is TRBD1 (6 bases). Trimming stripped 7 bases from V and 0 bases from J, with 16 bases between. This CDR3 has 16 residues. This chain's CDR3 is CASTPKGGYSNQPQHF. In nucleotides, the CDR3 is TGTGCCAGCACCCCCAAGGGGGGATATAGCAATCAGCCCCAGCATTTT.

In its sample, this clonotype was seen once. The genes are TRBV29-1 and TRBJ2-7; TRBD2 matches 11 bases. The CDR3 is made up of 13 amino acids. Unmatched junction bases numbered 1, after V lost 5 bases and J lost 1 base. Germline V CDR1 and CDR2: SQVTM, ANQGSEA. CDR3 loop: CSVLAGGSYEQYF. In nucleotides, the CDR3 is TGCAGCGTTCTAGCGGGAGGATCCTACGAGCAGTACTTC.